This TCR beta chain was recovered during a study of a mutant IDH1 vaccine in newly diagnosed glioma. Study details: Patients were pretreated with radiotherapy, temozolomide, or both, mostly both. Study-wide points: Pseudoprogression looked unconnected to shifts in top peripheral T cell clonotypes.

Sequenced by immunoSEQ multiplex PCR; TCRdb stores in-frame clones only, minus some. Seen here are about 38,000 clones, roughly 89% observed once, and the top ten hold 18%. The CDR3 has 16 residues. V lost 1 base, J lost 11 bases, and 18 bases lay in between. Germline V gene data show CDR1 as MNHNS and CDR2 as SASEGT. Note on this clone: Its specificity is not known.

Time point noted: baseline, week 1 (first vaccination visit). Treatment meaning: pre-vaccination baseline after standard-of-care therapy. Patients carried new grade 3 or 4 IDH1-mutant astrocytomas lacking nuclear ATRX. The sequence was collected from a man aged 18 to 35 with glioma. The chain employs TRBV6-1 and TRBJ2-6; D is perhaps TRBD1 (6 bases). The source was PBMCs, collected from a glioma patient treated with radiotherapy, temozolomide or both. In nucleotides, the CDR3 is TGTGCCAGCAGTGAAGAGCCCATACAGGGCACCGACGTCCTGACTTTC. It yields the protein CASSEEPIQGTDVLTF.